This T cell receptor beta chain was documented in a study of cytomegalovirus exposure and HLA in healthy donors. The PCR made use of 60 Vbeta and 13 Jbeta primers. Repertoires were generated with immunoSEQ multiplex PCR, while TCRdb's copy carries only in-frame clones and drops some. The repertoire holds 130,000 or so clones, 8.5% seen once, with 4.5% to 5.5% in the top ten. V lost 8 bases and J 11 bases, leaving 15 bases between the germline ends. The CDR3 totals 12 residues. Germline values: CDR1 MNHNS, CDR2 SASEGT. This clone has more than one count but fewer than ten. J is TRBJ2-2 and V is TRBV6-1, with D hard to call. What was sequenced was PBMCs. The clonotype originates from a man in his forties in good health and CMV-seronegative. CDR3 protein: CASLTLIRELFF. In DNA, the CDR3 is TGTGCCAGCCTAACCCTCATCCGTGAGCTGTTTTTT.